This TCR beta chain was found in a study of OX40 agonist ivuxolimab in advanced cancers. Study-wide background: Partial responses occurred in Three dose-escalation patients, one with hepatocellular carcinoma and two with cutaneous melanoma.

Using immunoSEQ multiplex PCR, the repertoire was profiled, and TCRdb retains in-frame clones only, with some absent. Of some 20,000 clones listed, around 82% were seen once; the top ten hold roughly 31%. The TCR comes from an adult with an advanced solid tumor such as melanoma, head and neck, liver or kidney cancer. The sample here was CD4+ or CD8+ T cells sorted from blood, taken in a trial of the OX40 agonist ivuxolimab.

CDR3 amino acids: CASRQLTGKSYEQYF. In DNA, the CDR3 is TGTGCCAGCAGACAGCTGACAGGGAAATCCTACGAGCAGTACTTC. The chain joins TRBV7-8 to TRBJ2-7; TRBD1 matches at 7 bases. Germline CDR1 and CDR2: SGHVS and FQNEAQ. CDR3 size: 15 residues. The V and J ends lost 6 bases and 1 base, in that order; junction bases with no gene match: 9.